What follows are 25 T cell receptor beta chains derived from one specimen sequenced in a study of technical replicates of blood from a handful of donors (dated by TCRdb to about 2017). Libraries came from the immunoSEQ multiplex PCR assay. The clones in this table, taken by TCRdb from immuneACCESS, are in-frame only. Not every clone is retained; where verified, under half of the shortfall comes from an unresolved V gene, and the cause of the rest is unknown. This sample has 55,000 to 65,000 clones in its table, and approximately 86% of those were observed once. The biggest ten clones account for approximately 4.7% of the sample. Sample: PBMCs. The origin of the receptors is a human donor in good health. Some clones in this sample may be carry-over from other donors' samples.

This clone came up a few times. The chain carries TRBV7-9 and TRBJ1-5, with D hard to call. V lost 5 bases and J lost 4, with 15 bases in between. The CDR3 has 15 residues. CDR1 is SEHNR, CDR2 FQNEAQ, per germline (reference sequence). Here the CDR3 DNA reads TGTGCCAGCAGCCTAGGGCCCGGGTTTAATCAGCCCCAGCATTTT. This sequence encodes CASSLGPGFNQPQHF.

The CDR3 sequence: CSVNRGGEKLFF. CDR3 nucleotides: TGCAGCGTTAACAGGGGCGGCGAAAAACTGTTTTTT. The V gene is TRBV29-1, the J gene TRBJ1-4; 7 nucleotides match TRBD1. The junction had 5 bases not matched to a gene; V was cut back by 5 bases and J by 8 bases. Germline V gene data show CDR1 as SQVTM and CDR2 as ANQGSEA. CDR3 size: 12 residues.

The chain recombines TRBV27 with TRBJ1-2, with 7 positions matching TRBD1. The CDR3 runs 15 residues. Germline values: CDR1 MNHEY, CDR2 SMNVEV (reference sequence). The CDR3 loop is CASRPYRGTNYGYTF. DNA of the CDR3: TGTGCGAGCCGACCATACAGGGGAACTAACTATGGCTACACCTTC.

CDR3 amino acids: CASSEVGGLDEQFF. Here the CDR3 DNA reads TGTGCCAGCAGTGAAGTCGGGGGGCTCGATGAGCAGTTCTTC. The chain uses TRBV6-1 and TRBJ2-1, with D tentatively TRBD2 (7 bases). The germline CDR1 and CDR2 sequences are MNHNS and SASEGT. This CDR3 contains 14 residues. V was trimmed by 1 base and J by 8 bases, leaving 12 bases between them.

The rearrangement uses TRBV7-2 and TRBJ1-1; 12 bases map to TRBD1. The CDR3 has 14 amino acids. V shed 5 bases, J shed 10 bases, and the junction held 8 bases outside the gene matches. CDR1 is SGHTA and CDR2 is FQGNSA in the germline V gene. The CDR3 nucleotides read TGTGCCAGCAGCCAACCGGGACAGGGGGCCGTAGCTTTCTTT. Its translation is CASSQPGQGAVAFF.

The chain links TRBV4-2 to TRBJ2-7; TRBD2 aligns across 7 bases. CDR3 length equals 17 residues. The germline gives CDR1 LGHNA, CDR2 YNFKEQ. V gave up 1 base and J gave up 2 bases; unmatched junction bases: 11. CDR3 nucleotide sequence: TGTGCCAGCAGCCAAGGGTCAAGCGGGATCCAGGCCTACGAGCAGTACTTC. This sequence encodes CASSQGSSGIQAYEQYF.

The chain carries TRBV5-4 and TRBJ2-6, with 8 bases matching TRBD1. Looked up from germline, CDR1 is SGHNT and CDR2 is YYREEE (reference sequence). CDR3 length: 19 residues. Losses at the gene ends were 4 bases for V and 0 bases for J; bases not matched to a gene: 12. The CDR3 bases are TGTGCCAGCAGCCCAGGACAGGGAGGAATCCTCTCTGGGGCCAACGTCCTGACTTTC. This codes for CASSPGQGGILSGANVLTF.

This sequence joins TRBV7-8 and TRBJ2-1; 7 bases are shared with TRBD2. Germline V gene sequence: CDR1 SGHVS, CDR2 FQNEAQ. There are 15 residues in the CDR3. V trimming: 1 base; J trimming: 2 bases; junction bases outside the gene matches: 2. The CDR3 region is CASSLVRGAYNEQFF. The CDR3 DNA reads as TGTGCCAGCAGCTTAGTACGGGGGGCCTACAATGAGCAGTTCTTC.

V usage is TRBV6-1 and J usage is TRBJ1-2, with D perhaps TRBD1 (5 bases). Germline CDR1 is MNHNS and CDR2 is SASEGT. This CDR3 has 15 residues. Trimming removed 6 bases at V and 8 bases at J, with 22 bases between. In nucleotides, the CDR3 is TGTGCCAGCAGGATTGACATCGGGCGGGGGTACGGCTACACCTTC. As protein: CASRIDIGRGYGYTF.

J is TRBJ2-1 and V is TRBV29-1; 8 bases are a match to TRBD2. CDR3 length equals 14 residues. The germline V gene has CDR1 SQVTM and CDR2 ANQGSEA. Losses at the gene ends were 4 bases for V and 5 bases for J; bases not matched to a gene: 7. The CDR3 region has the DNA TGCAGCGTTGCGGCTAGCGGGCGACACAATGAGCAGTTCTTC. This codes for CSVAASGRHNEQFF.

CDR3 protein: CASRPWDRLKAEAFF. CDR3 DNA sequence: TGTGCCAGTAGGCCCTGGGACAGACTGAAGGCTGAAGCTTTCTTT. The V gene is TRBV19, the J gene TRBJ1-1; TRBD1 matches 7 bases. The germline V gene has CDR1 LNHDA and CDR2 SQIVND (reference sequence). This CDR3 is 15 amino acids long. Unmatched junction bases numbered 13, after V lost 6 bases and J lost 6 bases.

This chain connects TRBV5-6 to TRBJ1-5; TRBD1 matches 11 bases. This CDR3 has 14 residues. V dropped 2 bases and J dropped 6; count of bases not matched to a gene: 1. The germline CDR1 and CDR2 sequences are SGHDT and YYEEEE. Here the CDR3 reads CASSLGQGAQPQHF. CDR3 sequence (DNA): TGTGCCAGCAGCTTAGGACAGGGGGCTCAGCCCCAGCATTTT. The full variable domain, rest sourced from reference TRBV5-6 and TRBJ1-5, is DAGVTQSPTHLIKTRGQQVTLRCSPKSGHDTVSWYQQALGQGPQFIFQYYEEEERQRGNFPDRFSGHQFPNYSSELNVNALLLGDSALYLCASSLGQGAQPQHFGDGTRLSIL.

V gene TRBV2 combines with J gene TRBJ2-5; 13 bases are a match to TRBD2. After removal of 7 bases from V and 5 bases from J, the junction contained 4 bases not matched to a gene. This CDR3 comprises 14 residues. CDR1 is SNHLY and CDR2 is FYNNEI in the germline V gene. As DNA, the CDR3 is TGTGCCAGCAAAACTAGCGGGAGGGCGGAGACCCAGTACTTC. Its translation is CASKTSGRAETQYF.

The CDR3 DNA follows: TGTGCCAGCAGCTGGGGGGGCCTCGAGCAGTACTTC. This sequence encodes CASSWGGLEQYF. V gene TRBV11-2 combines with J gene TRBJ2-7; D perhaps matches TRBD2 (7 bases). Germline V gene lookup returns CDR1 SGHAT and CDR2 FQNNGV. The CDR3 loop spans 12 amino acids. Deletions cut 4 bases from V and 6 bases from J, with 10 bases between.

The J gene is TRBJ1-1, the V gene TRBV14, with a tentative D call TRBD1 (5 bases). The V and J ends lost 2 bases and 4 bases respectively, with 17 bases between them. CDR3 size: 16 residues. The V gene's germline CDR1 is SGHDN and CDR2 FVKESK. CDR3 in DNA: TGTGCCAGCAGCCAATGGGAGGCGGGGCTGGGCACTGAAGCTTTCTTT. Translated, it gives CASSQWEAGLGTEAFF.

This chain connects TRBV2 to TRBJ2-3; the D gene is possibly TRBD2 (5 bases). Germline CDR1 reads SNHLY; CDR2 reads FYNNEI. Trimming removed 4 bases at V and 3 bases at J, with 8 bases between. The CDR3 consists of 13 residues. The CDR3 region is CASSVRGTDTQYF. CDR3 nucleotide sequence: TGTGCCAGCAGTGTCCGGGGAACAGATACGCAGTATTTT.

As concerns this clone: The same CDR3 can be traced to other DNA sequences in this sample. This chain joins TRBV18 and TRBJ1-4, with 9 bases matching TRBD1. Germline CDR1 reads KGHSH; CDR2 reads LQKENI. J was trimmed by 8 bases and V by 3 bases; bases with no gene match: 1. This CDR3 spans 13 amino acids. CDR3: CASSPDRGEKLFF. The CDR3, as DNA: TGTGCCAGCTCACCGGACAGGGGAGAAAAACTGTTTTTT.

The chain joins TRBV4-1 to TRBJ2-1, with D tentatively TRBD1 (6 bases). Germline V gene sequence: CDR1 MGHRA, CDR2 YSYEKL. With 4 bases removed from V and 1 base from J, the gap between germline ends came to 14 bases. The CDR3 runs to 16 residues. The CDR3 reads CASSRPQGSSYNEQFF. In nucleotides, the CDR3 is TGCGCCAGCAGCCGCCCACAGGGCAGTTCCTACAATGAGCAGTTCTTC.

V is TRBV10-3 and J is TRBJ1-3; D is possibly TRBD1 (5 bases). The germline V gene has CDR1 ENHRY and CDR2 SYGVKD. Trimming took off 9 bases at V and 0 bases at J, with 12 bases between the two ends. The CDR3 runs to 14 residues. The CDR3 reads CAIRGGSSGNTIYF. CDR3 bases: TGTGCCATACGGGGCGGGAGCTCTGGAAACACCATATATTTT.

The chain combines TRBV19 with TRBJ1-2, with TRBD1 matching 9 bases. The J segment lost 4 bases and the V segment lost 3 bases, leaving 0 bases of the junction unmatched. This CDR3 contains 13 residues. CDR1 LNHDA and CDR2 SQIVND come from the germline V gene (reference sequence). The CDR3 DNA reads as TGTGCCAGTAGTATGACAGGGGGCTATGGCTACACCTTC. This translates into CASSMTGGYGYTF. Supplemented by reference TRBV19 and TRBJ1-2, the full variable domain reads DGGITQSPKYLFRKEGQNVTLSCEQNLNHDAMYWYRQDPGQGLRLIYYSQIVNDFQKGDIAEGYSVSREKKESFPLTVTSAQKNPTAFYLCASSMTGGYGYTFGSGTRLTVV.

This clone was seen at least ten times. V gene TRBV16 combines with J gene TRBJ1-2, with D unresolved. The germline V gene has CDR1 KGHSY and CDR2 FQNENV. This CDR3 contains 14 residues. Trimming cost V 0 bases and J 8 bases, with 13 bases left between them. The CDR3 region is CASSQSARRTGYTF. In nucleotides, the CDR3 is TGTGCCAGCAGCCAATCGGCCAGGCGAACGGGCTACACCTTC.

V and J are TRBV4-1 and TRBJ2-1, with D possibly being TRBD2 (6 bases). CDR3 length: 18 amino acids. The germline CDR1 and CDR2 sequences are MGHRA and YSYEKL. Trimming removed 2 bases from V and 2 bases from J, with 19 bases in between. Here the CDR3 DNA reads TGCGCCAGCAGCCAATTCGGTAGCGGAGGGGCCCCCTACAATGAGCAGTTCTTC. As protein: CASSQFGSGGAPYNEQFF.

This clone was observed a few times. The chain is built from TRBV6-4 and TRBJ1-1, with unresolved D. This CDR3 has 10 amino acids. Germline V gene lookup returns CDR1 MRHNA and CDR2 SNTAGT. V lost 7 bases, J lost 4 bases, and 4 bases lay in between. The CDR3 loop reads CASIRTEAFF. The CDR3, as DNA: TGTGCCAGCATTCGCACTGAAGCTTTCTTT.

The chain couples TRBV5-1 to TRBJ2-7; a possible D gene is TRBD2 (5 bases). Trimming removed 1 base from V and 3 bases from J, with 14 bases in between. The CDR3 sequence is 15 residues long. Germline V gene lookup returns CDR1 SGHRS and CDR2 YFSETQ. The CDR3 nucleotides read TGCGCCAGCAGCTTGCGTCCGGGCGGAGGCTACGAGCAGTACTTC. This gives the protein CASSLRPGGGYEQYF.

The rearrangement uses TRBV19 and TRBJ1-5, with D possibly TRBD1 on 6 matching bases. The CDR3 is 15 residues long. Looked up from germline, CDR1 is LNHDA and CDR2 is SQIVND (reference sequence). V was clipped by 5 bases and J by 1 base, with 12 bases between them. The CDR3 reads CASSPRGASNQPQHF. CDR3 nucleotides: TGTGCCAGTAGTCCCAGGGGAGCGAGCAATCAGCCCCAGCATTTT. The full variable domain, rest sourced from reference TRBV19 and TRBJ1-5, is DGGITQSPKYLFRKEGQNVTLSCEQNLNHDAMYWYRQDPGQGLRLIYYSQIVNDFQKGDIAEGYSVSREKKESFPLTVTSAQKNPTAFYLCASSPRGASNQPQHFGDGTRLSIL.